This T cell receptor (beta chain) was identified in a study of blood T cell repertoires in COVID-19. Study details: The cDNA or gDNA used as material had been derived from T cells, B-cell-depleted T cells, or PBMCs.

CDR1 is SGHNT and CDR2 is YYREEE in the germline V gene (reference sequence). J was trimmed by 2 bases and V by 4 bases; bases with no gene match: 3. The CDR3 extends over 16 amino acids. Sequenced by immunoSEQ multiplex PCR; TCRdb stores in-frame clones only, minus some. The sample contains fewer than 200,000 clones, about 85% of which appear only once. The sequence was obtained from a woman in her thirties or forties with acute COVID-19. The rearrangement joins TRBV5-4 to TRBJ2-1, with 13 bases lining up with TRBD2. Sequences were obtained from PBMCs or T cells enriched from blood (not recorded which). The CDR3 nucleotides are TGTGCCAGCAGCCAACTAGCGGGAGGGCCCTACAATGAGCAGTTCTTC. Translating gives CASSQLAGGPYNEQFF. The entire variable domain, with the rest obtained from reference TRBV5-4 and TRBJ2-1, is as follows: ETGVTQSPTHLIKTRGQQVTLRCSSQSGHNTVSWYQQALGQGPQFIFQYYREEENGRGNFPPRFSGLQFPNYSSELNVNALELDDSALYLCASSQLAGGPYNEQFFGPGTRLTVL.